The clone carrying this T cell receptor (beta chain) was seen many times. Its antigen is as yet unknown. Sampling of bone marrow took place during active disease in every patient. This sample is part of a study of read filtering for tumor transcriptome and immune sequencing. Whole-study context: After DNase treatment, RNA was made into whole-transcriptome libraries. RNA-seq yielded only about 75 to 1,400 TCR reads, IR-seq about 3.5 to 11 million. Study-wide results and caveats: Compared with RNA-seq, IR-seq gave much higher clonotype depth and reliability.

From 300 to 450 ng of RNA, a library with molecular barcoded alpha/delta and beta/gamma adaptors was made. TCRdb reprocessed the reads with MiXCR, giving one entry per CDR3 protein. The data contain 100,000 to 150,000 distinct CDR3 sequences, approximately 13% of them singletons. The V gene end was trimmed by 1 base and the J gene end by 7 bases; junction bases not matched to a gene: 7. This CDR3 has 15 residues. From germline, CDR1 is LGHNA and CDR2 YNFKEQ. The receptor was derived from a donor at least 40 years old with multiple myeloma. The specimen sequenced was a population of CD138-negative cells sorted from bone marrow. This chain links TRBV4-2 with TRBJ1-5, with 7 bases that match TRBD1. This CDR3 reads CASSQGGRGRQPQHF. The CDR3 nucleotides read TGTGCCAGCAGCCAAGGCGGCAGGGGGAGGCAGCCCCAGCATTTT.